This T cell receptor beta chain was sequenced during a study of T-cell reconstitution after alpha-beta-depleted transplantation in children. This clonotype was detected a few times. Researchers prepared the TCRbeta library using unique molecular identifiers, the study reports. Each CDR3 protein is one row after TCRdb ran MiXCR on the PCR reads. Here the sample spans hundreds of thousands of distinct CDR3 sequences, roughly 15% being singletons. The CDR3 is 13 amino acids. Germline values: CDR1 SQVTM, CDR2 ANQGSEA. Trimming removed 7 bases at V and 5 bases at J, with 17 bases between. The clonotype comes from a human donor who donated a stem cell graft to a child with Fanconi anemia. Specimen: PBMCs, collected from the stem cell graft. This chain joins TRBV29-1 and TRBJ2-5; D uncertain. The CDR3 here is CSARAAPGETQYF. The CDR3 DNA reads as TGCAGCGCCCGGGCGGCACCCGGCGAGACCCAGTACTTC.